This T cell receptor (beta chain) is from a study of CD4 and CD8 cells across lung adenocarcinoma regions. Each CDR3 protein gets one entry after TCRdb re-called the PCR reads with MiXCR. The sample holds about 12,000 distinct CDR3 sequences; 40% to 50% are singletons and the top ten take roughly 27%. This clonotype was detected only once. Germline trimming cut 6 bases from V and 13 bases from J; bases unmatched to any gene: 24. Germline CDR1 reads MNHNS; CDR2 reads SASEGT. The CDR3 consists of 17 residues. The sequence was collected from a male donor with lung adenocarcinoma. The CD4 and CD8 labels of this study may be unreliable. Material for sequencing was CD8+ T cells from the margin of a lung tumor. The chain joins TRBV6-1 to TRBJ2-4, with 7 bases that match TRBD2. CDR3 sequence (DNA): TGTGCCAGCAGACTAACCCCAGGGTTGGGAGGGCCGGACACCCAGTACTTC. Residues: CASRLTPGLGGPDTQYF.